This T cell receptor beta chain was identified in a study of patients and donors after allogeneic stem cell transplantation (dated by TCRdb to between 2020 and 2021). The CDR3 covers 16 residues, taking in both the cysteine and the phenylalanine. Only the CDR3 portion is preserved as DNA: 48 bases, with reading frame beginning at the first base. Trimmed from V: 3 bases; trimmed from J: 3 bases; junction bases lacking a gene match: 9. CDR1 and CDR2 (SEHNR, FQNEAQ) derive from the germline V gene (reference sequence). This clonotype was detected only a few times. There is no known antigen for this receptor. Base-call qualities are not available, and no considerably larger clone is one nucleotide away. The receptor library was made with RT-PCR. Sequencing used a NextSeq 550. In TCRdb, the public reads were trimmed at Q25 with fastp and aligned with MiXCR, with productive beta chains retained. Merged by CDR3 protein, the rows form single entries marked with the most common genes and DNA. This sample has thousands of distinct CDR3 sequences in its table, and 10% to 15% of those were observed once. The ten largest clones represent around 53% of the sample.

The chain was built from TRBV7-9 and TRBJ2-5, with 8 bases matching TRBD1. Sequences were obtained from blood, either unsorted or a sorted T cell fraction (not recorded which). The receptor was derived from a human donor who was either an allogeneic HSCT recipient or a stem cell or donor lymphocyte infusion donor (not recorded which). It is not recorded whose cells these are; they may come from a transplant donor. The sequenced DNA is TGTGCCAGCAGCTTCGCACAGGGGGGACTCAAAGAGACCCAGTACTTC. Its protein product is CASSFAQGGLKETQYF.